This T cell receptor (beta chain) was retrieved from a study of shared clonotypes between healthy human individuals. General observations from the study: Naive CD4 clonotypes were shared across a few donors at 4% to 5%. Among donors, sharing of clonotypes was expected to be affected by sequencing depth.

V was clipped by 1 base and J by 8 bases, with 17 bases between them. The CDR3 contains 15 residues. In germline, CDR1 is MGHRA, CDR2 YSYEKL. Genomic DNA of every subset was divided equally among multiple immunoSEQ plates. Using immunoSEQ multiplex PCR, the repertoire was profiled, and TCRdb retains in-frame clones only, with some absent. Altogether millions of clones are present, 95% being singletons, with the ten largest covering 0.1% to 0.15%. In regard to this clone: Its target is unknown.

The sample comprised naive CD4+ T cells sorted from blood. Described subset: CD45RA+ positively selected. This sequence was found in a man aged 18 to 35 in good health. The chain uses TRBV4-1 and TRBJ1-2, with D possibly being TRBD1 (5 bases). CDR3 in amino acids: CASSQGDRSGDGYTF. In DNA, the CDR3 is TGCGCCAGCAGCCAAGGTGACCGCAGTGGGGACGGCTACACCTTC.